The entry that follows covers one TCR beta chain sequence. The antigen remains undetermined. The data are from a study of cytomegalovirus exposure and HLA in healthy donors. The primer mix had 60 Vbeta and 13 Jbeta primers. TCRdb's table, derived via immunoSEQ multiplex PCR, lists solely in-frame clones and lacks some. Its table records more than 45,000 clones. With V trimmed by 5 bases and J by 0 bases, 3 bases remained unmatched. CDR1 is MNHNY, CDR2 SVGAGI, per germline (reference sequence). The length of the CDR3 is 14 residues. Study-level points and caveats: A list of more than 150 TCR beta chains associated with cytomegalovirus was given. In an earlier analysis, most TCR beta V segments were productive about 87% or about 30% of the time. A few chains linked to CMV were shown in vitro to be specific for CMV antigens.

Sequenced sample: PBMCs. The receptor comes from a male donor in good health and CMV-seronegative. The J gene is TRBJ2-5, the V gene TRBV6-6, with 7 nucleotides matching TRBD2. CDR3 in DNA: TGTGCCAGCAGTACGGGGAGGGACCAAGAGACCCAGTACTTC. Protein: CASSTGRDQETQYF.